The 7 T cell receptor beta chains below come from one sample, sequenced in a study of molecular identifiers for immune sequencing clone quantification. TCRdb reanalysed the PCR reads using MiXCR and keeps one entry per CDR3 protein. This sample has about half a million distinct CDR3 sequences; about 25% occur once, and the top ten carry around 0.79%. The specimen was naive CD8+ T cells from blood, with Jurkat cell RNA spiked in. Subset here: FACS-sorted CD8+CD4-CCR7+CD45RA+ naive T cells. All receptors derive from a human donor in good health. Some libraries in this study had Jurkat cell RNA spiked in.

Points on this clonotype: The junction does not match germline at one end; this may be a read error. The chain uses TRBV28 and TRBJ1-5, with 9 bases matching TRBD1. The V gene's germline CDR1 is MDHEN and CDR2 SYDVKM. The CDR3 is 17 amino acids. The CDR3 DNA reads as TGTGCCGGCAGTTTATCAAGCGGACAGGGGAGCAATCAGCCCCAGCATTTT. As protein: CAGSLSSGQGSNQPQHF. Full variable domain (outside the CDR3, taken from reference TRBV28 and TRBJ1-5): DVKVTQSSRYLVKRTGEKVFLECVQDMDHENMFWYRQDPGLGLRLIYFSYDVKMKEKGDIPEGYSVSREKKERFSLILESASTNQTSMYLCAGSLSSGQGSNQPQHFGDGTRLSIL.

In regard to this clonotype: A much larger clone lies one base from this, so it may be a read error. This sequence joins TRBV12-3 or TRBV12-4 and TRBJ2-3; TRBD1 aligns across 8 bases. The DNA end is more similar to TRBJ1-5, so the J call may be wrong. The length of the CDR3 is 15 residues. The CDR3 DNA reads TGTGCCAGCAGTCCGGACAGGGAGGGCACAGATACGCAGCATTTT. Its translation is CASSPDREGTDTQHF.

CDR3 region: CASSYSAQTYSGANVLTF. For the CDR3, the DNA is TGTGCCAGCAGTTACTCGGCGCAGACCTACTCTGGGGCCAACGTCCTGACTTTC. The chain employs TRBV6-5 and TRBJ2-6; D gene unclear. Germline V gene lookup returns CDR1 MNHEY and CDR2 SVGAGI. The CDR3 runs to 18 residues. Trimming took off 0 bases at V and 0 bases at J, with 12 bases between the two ends.

This rearrangement joins TRBV27 to TRBJ2-3; D is perhaps TRBD2 (5 bases). The germline V gene has CDR1 MNHEY and CDR2 SMNVEV (reference sequence). Trimming took 4 bases from V and 4 from J, leaving 15 bases between them. The CDR3 has 15 amino acids. DNA for the CDR3: TGTGCCAGCAGTTCCCGGACTGGACTCCCAGATACGCAGTATTTT. It specifies CASSSRTGLPDTQYF.

This sequence joins TRBV4-3 and TRBJ1-1; possible D gene TRBD1, 5 bases. V lost 0 bases, J lost 5 bases, and 16 bases lay in between. The germline gives CDR1 LGHNA, CDR2 YSLEER. This CDR3 is built from 16 residues. The CDR3 bases are TGCGCCAGCAGCCAAGACGGGATGGGGGGGTGGACTGAAGCTTTCTTT. This sequence encodes CASSQDGMGGWTEAFF.

This rearrangement joins TRBV4-1 to TRBJ2-5, with 9 bases aligning to TRBD1. Trimming removed 0 bases from V and 5 bases from J; junction bases left unmatched: 7. This CDR3 is 16 amino acids long. Looked up from germline, CDR1 is MGHRA and CDR2 is YSYEKL. CDR3 sequence reads: CASSQERQGVWETQYF. The CDR3 DNA reads TGCGCCAGCAGCCAAGAAAGACAGGGGGTATGGGAGACCCAGTACTTC.

The V and J genes are TRBV6-5 and TRBJ2-3; 8 bases match TRBD2. CDR3 length equals 15 residues. Trimming cost V 6 bases and J 5 bases; bases outside gene matches: 10. Germline V lookup: CDR1 MNHEY, CDR2 SVGAGI. The CDR3: CASSDGGGVGDTQYF. The CDR3 DNA follows: TGTGCCAGCAGCGACGGGGGGGGGGTCGGAGATACGCAGTATTTT.